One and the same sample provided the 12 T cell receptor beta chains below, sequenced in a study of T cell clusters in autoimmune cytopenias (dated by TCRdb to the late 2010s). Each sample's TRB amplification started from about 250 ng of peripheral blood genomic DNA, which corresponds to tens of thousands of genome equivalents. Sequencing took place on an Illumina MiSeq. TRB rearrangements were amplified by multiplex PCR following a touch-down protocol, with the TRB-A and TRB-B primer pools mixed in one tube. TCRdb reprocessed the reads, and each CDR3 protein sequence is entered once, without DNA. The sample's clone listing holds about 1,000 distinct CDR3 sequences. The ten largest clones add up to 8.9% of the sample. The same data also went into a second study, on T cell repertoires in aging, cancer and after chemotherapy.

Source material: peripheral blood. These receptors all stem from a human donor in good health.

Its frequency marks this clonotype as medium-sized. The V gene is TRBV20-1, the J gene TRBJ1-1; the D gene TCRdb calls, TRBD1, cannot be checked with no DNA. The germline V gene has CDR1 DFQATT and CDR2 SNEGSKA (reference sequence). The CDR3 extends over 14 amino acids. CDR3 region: CSAVTGQLNTEAFF.

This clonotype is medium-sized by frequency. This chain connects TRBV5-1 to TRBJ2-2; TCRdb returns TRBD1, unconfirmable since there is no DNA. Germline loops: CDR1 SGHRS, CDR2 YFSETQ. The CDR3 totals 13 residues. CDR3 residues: CASATEGTGELFF.

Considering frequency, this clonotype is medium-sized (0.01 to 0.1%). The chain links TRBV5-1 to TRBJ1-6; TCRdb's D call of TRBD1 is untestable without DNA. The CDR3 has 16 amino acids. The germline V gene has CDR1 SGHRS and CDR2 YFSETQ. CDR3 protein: CASSTLGGGLNSPLHF.

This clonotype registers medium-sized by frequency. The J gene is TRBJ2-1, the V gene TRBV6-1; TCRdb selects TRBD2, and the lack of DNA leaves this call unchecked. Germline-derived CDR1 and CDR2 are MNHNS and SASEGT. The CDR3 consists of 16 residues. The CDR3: CASSDSGLAGVGEQFF.

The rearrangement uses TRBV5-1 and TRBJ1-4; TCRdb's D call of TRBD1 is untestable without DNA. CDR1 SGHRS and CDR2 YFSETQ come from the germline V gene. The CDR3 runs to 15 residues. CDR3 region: CASSVDRARDEKLFF.

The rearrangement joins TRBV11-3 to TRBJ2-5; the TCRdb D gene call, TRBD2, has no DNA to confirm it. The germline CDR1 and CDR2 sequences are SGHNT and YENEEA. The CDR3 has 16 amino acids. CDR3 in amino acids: CASSPGTSGVRETQYF.

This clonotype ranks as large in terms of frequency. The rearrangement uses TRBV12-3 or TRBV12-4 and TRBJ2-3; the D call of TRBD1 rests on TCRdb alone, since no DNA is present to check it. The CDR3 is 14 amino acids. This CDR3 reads CASSSGRGTDTQYF.

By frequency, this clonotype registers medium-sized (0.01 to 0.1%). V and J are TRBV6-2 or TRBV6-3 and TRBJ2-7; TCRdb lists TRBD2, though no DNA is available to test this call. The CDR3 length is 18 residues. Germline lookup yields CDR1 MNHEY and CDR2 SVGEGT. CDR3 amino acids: CASSYYPWLATEGYEQYF.

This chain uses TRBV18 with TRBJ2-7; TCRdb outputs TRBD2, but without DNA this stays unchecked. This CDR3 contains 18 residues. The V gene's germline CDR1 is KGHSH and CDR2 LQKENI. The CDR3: CASSPPVYTGTNSYEQYF.

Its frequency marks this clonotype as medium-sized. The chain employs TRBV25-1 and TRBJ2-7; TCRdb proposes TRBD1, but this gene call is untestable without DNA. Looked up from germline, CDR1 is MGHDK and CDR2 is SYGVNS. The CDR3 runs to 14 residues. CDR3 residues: CASSELDISYEQYF.

The chain's CDR3 is CASGLVEGYTF. V gene TRBV12-5 combines with J gene TRBJ1-2. The CDR3 is 11 residues long. Germline CDR1 is LGHNT and CDR2 is FRNRAP. The entire variable domain, with the rest obtained from reference TRBV12-5 and TRBJ1-2, is as follows: DARVTQTPRHKVTEMGQEVTMRCQPILGHNTVFWYRQTMMQGLELLAYFRNRAPLDDSGMPKDRFSAEMPDATLATLKIQPSEPRDSAVYFCASGLVEGYTFGSGTRLTVV.

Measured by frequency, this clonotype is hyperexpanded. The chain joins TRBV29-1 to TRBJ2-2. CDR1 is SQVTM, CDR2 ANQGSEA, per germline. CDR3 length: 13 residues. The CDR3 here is CSVVGTFTGELFF.